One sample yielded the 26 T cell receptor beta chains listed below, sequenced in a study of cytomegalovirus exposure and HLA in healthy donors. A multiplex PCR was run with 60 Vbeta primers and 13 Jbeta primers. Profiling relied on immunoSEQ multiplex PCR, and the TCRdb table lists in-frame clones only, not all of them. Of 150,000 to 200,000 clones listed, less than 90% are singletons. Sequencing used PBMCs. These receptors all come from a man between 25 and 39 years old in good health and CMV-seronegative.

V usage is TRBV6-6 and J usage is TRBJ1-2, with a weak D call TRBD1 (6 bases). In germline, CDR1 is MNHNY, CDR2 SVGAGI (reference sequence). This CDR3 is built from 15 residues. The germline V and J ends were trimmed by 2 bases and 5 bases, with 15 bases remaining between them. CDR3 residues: CASSYLTGGLYGYTF. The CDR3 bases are TGTGCCAGCAGTTACCTAACGGGGGGGCTTTATGGCTACACCTTC.

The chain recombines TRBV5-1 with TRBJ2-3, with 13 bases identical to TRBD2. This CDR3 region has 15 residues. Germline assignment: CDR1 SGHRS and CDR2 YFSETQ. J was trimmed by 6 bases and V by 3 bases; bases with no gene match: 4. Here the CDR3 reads CASSWGLAGLDTQYF. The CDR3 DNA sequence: TGCGCCAGCAGCTGGGGACTAGCGGGATTGGATACGCAGTATTTT.

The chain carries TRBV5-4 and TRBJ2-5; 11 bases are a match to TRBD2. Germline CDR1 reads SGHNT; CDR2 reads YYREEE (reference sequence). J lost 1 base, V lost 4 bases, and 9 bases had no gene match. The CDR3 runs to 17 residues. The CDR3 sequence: CASSRALGLAAQETQYF. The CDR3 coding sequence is TGTGCCAGCAGCCGGGCGCTGGGACTAGCGGCCCAAGAGACCCAGTACTTC.

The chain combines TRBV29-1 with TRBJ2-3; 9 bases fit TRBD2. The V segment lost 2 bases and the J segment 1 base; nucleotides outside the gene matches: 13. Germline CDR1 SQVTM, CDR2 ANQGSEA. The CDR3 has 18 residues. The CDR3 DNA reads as TGCAGCGTTGAATTCACAATGGCGGGGGGGCCTGGCACAGATACGCAGTATTTT. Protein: CSVEFTMAGGPGTDTQYF.

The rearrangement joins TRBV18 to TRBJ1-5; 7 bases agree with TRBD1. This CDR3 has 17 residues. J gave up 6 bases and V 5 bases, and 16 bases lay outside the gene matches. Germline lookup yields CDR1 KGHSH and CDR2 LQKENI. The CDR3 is CASSKNRGFGQFQPQHF. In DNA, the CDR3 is TGTGCCAGCTCAAAAAACAGGGGATTTGGACAATTTCAGCCCCAGCATTTT. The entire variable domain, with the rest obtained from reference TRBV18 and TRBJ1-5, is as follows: NAGVMQNPRHLVRRRGQEARLRCSPMKGHSHVYWYRQLPEEGLKFMVYLQKENIIDESGMPKERFSAEFPKEGPSILRIQQVVRGDSAAYFCASSKNRGFGQFQPQHFGDGTRLSIL.

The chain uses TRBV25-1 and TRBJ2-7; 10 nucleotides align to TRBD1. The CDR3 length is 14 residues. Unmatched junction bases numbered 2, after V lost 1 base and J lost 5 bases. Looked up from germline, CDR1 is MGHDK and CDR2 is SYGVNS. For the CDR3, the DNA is TGTGCCAGCAGTGAATTGGGGACAGGGGACGAGCAGTACTTC. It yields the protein CASSELGTGDEQYF.

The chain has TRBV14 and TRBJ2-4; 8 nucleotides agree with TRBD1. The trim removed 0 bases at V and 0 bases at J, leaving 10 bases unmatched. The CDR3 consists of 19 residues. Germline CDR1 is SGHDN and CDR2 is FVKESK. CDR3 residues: CASSQEFGTGHLAKNIQYF. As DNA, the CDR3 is TGTGCCAGCAGCCAAGAGTTTGGGACAGGACATCTAGCCAAAAACATTCAGTACTTC.

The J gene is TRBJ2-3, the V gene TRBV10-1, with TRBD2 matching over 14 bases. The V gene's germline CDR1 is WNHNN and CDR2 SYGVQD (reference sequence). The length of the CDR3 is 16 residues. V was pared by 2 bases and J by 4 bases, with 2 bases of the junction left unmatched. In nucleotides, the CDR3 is TGCGCCAGCAGTGAGGAGGGACTAGCGGGAGCAGATACGCAGTATTTT. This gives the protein CASSEEGLAGADTQYF.

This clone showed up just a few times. The CDR3 region has the DNA TGTGCCTGGAGTGTAGGTGACTTCTACGAGCAGTACTTC. Translating gives CAWSVGDFYEQYF. The chain carries TRBV30 and TRBJ2-7; D gene ambiguous. Germline CDR1 is GTSNPN and CDR2 is SVGIG (reference sequence). This CDR3 spans 13 amino acids. V shed 0 bases and J shed 3 bases, with 9 bases lying between them.

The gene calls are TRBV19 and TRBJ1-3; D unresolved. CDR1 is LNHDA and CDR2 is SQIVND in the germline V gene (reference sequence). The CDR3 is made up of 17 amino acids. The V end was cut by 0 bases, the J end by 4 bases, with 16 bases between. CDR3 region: CASSIDRLGRQGNTIYF. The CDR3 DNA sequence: TGTGCCAGTAGTATAGATCGGCTAGGCCGGCAAGGAAACACCATATATTTT.

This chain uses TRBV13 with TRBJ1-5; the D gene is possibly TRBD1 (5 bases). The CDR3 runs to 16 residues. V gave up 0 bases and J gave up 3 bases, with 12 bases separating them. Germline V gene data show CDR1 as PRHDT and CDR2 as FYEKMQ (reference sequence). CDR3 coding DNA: TGTGCCAGCAGCTTAGGCAGGGTAAGTTCCAATCAGCCCCAGCATTTT. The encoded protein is CASSLGRVSSNQPQHF.

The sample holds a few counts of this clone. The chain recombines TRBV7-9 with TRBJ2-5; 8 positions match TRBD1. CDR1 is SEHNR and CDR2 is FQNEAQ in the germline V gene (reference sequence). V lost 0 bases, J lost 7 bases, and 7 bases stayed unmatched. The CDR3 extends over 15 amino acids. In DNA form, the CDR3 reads TGTGCCAGCAGCTTAGCCCAGGGGGCAGGGGGGACCCAGTACTTC. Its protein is CASSLAQGAGGTQYF.

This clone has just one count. CDR3 DNA: TGTGCCAGCAGCACCAGACAGGGGAAGGTTCTCGGAAACACCATATATTTT. It yields the protein CASSTRQGKVLGNTIYF. The gene calls are TRBV11-2 and TRBJ1-3; 8 bases agree with TRBD1. Per germline, CDR1 SGHAT and CDR2 FQNNGV. The CDR3 covers 17 residues. J was trimmed by 4 bases and V by 5 bases; bases with no gene match: 13.

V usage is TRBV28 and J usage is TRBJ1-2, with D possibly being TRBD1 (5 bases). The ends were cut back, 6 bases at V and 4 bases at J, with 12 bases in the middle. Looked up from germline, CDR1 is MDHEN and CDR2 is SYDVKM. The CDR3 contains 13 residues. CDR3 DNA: TGTGCCAGCAGGGTATCGGGGGTCTATGGCTACACCTTC. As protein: CASRVSGVYGYTF.

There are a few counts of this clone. Here the CDR3 reads CASSFIWVGQDPGTQYF. Here the CDR3 DNA reads TGTGCCAGCAGTTTTATCTGGGTAGGACAGGACCCCGGGACCCAGTACTTC. V gene TRBV28 combines with J gene TRBJ2-5; 7 bases align to TRBD1. Losses at the gene ends were 3 bases for V and 7 bases for J; bases not matched to a gene: 17. Germline V gene lookup returns CDR1 MDHEN and CDR2 SYDVKM. The CDR3 is made up of 17 amino acids.

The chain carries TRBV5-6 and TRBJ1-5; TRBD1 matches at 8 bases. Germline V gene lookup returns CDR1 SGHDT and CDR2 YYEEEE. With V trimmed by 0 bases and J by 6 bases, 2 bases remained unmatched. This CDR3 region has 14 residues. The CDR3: CASSLGQGFQPQHF. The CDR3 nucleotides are TGTGCCAGCAGCTTGGGACAGGGGTTTCAGCCCCAGCATTTT.

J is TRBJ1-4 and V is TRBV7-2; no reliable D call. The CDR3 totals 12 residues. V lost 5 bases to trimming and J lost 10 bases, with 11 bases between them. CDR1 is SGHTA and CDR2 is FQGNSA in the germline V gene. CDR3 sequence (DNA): TGTGCCAGCAGCCCGCGCTCAGGAAAACTGTTTTTT. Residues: CASSPRSGKLFF.

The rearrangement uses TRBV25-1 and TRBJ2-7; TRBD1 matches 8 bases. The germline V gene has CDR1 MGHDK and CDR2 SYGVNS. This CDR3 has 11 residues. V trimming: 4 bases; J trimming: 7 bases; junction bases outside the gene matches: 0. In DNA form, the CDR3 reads TGTGCCAGCAGTGGGGACAGGGAGCAGTACTTC. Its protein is CASSGDREQYF.

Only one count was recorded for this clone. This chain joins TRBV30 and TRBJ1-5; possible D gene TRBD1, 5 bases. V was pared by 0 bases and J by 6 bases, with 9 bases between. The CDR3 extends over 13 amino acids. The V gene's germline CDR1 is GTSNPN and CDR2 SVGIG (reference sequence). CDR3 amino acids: CAWSVQGVQPQHF. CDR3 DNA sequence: TGTGCCTGGAGTGTACAAGGGGTTCAGCCCCAGCATTTT. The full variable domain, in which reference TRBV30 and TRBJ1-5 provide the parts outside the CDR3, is SQTIHQWPATLVQPVGSPLSLECTVEGTSNPNLYWYRQAAGRGLQLLFYSVGIGQISSEVPQNLSASRPQDRQFILSSKKLLLSDSGFYLCAWSVQGVQPQHFGDGTRLSIL.

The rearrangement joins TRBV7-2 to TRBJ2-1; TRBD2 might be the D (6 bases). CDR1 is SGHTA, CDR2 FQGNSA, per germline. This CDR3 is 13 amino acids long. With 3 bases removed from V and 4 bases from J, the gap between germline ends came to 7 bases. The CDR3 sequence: CASSLGLYNEQFF. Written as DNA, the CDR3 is TGTGCCAGCAGCTTGGGACTGTACAATGAGCAGTTCTTC.

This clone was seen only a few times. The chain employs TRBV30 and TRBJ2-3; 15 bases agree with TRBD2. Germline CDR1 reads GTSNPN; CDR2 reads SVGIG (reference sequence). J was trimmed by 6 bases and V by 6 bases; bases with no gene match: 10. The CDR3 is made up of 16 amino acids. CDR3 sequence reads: CACDTGTSGGMDTQYF. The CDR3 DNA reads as TGTGCCTGCGATACCGGGACTAGCGGGGGGATGGATACGCAGTATTTT. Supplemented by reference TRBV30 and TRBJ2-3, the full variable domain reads SQTIHQWPATLVQPVGSPLSLECTVEGTSNPNLYWYRQAAGRGLQLLFYSVGIGQISSEVPQNLSASRPQDRQFILSSKKLLLSDSGFYLCACDTGTSGGMDTQYFGPGTRLTVL.

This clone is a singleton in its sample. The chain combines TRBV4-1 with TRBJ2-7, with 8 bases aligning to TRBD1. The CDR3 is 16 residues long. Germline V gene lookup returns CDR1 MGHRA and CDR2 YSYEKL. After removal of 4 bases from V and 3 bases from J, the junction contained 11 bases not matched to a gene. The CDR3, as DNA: TGCGCCAGCAGCCTACGGGGTTCAGGGGGCGGCTACGAGCAGTACTTC. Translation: CASSLRGSGGGYEQYF.

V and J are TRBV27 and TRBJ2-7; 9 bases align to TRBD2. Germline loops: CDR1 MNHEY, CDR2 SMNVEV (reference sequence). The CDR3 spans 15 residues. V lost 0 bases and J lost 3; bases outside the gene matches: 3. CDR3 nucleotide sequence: TGTGCCAGCAGTTTATCGGCGGGAGGGCACTACGAGCAGTACTTC. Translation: CASSLSAGGHYEQYF.

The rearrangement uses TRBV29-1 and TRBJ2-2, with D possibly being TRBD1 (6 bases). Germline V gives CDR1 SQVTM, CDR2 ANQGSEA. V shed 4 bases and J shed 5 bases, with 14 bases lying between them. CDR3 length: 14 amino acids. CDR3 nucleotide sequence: TGCAGCGTTGCCGGGACAATCGGAACCGGGGAGCTGTTTTTT. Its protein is CSVAGTIGTGELFF.

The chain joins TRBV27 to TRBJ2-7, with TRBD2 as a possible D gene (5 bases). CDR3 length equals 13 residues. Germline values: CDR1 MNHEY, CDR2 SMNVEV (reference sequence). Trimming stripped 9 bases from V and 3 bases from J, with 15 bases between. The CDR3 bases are TGTGCCAGTGGTGGCGGGCCGAACTACGAGCAGTACTTC. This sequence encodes CASGGGPNYEQYF.

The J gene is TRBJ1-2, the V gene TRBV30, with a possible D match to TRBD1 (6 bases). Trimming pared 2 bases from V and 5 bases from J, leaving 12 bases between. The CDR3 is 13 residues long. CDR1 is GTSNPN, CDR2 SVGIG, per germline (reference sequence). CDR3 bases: TGTGCCTGGAGTTCCAAAACAGGGTATGGCTACACCTTC. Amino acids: CAWSSKTGYGYTF.